A single sample is the source of the 13 T cell receptor beta chains below, sequenced in a study of blood T cell repertoires in COVID-19. The assay was immunoSEQ multiplex PCR, and TCRdb's table has in-frame clones only and misses some. The table lists 350,000 to 450,000 clones, 80% to 95% of them singletons, with 0.8% to 0.9% in the top ten. Sequenced: PBMCs or T cells enriched from blood (not recorded which). The receptors shown here come from a woman aged 40 to 50 who had been exposed to COVID-19.

The V call is TRBV7-9, the J call TRBJ1-1; maybe TRBD1 (6 bases). Germline CDR1 reads SEHNR; CDR2 reads FQNEAQ (reference sequence). This CDR3 spans 14 amino acids. Trimming removed 5 bases from V and 6 bases from J, with 16 bases in between. The CDR3 nucleotides are TGTGCCAGCAGCCTACAGGGTAGTCGTGCTGAAGCTTTCTTT. Translation: CASSLQGSRAEAFF.

DNA of the CDR3: TGTGCCAGCAGGCGGACAGGGTCAAACTATGGCTACACCTTC. Protein product: CASRRTGSNYGYTF. The chain carries TRBV3-1 (or the pseudogene TRBV3-2) and TRBJ1-2; 8 nucleotides match TRBD1. Germline-derived CDR1 and CDR2 are LGHDT and YNNKEL (reference sequence). The V segment lost 6 bases and the J segment 2 bases; nucleotides outside the gene matches: 5. CDR3 length: 14 residues.

This chain joins TRBV30 and TRBJ2-7; 7 bases align to TRBD1. From germline, CDR1 is GTSNPN and CDR2 SVGIG (reference sequence). Trimming at V came to 1 base and at J to 3 bases, leaving 9 bases not matched to a gene. CDR3 length: 15 residues. For the CDR3, the DNA is TGTGCCTGGAGTGGTCCAAACAGGGGTCTCTACGAGCAGTACTTC. Its translation: CAWSGPNRGLYEQYF.

V usage is TRBV3-1 (or the pseudogene TRBV3-2) and J usage is TRBJ1-1, with D uncertain. CDR3 size: 15 residues. Germline assignment: CDR1 LGHDT and CDR2 YNNKEL (reference sequence). V was cut by 1 base and J by 4 bases, with 13 bases left in between. CDR3 region: CASSQGYQQITEAFF. The DNA for the CDR3 is TGTGCCAGCAGCCAAGGATACCAACAGATCACTGAAGCTTTCTTT.

The CDR3: CASRGLASYNEQFF. The CDR3 DNA sequence: TGTGCCAGTAGAGGGCTAGCGTCCTACAATGAGCAGTTCTTC. The chain uses TRBV19 and TRBJ2-1, with D perhaps TRBD2 (6 bases). V lost 6 bases, J lost 1 base, and 10 bases lay in between. The germline V gene has CDR1 LNHDA and CDR2 SQIVND (reference sequence). The CDR3 is 14 residues long.

This chain joins TRBV25-1 and TRBJ1-6, with 7 bases aligning to TRBD1. J was trimmed by 10 bases and V by 4 bases; bases with no gene match: 13. From germline, CDR1 is MGHDK and CDR2 SYGVNS. The CDR3 length is 16 residues. The CDR3 coding sequence is TGTGCCAGCAGTGCTCACCCCGACAGGGTTGAATCACCCCTCCACTTT. Encoded protein: CASSAHPDRVESPLHF.

The rearrangement links TRBV2 to TRBJ2-2; D is perhaps TRBD1 (5 bases). V lost 7 bases, J lost 6 bases, and 15 bases lay in between. Germline CDR1 SNHLY, CDR2 FYNNEI. The CDR3 sequence is 14 residues long. In DNA form, the CDR3 reads TGTGCCAGCATTCTTGGACAAGGATCCGGGGAGCTGTTTTTT. The encoded protein is CASILGQGSGELFF.

The count of this clone is one. V is TRBV2 and J is TRBJ1-5; 8 nucleotides align to TRBD1. V shed 0 bases, J shed 2 bases, and the junction held 9 bases outside the gene matches. Per the germline V gene, CDR1 is SNHLY and CDR2 is FYNNEI. The CDR3 loop spans 18 amino acids. CDR3 loop: CASSEARRQGSGNQPQHF. CDR3 DNA sequence: TGTGCCAGCAGTGAAGCGAGACGACAGGGGAGTGGCAATCAGCCCCAGCATTTT.

J is TRBJ2-2 and V is TRBV5-1; D unclear. The CDR3 sequence is 13 residues long. The V end lost 3 bases, the J end lost 1 base, and 4 bases lay between the germline ends. Germline CDR1 is SGHRS and CDR2 is YFSETQ. Here the CDR3 reads CASSSQNTGELFF. The CDR3 DNA follows: TGCGCCAGCAGCTCCCAGAACACCGGGGAGCTGTTTTTT.

This clone was counted a single time. The rearrangement links TRBV9 to TRBJ2-1; D not resolved. The CDR3 has 12 residues. The germline V gene has CDR1 SGDLS and CDR2 YYNGEE. Trimming left V 2 bases short and J 6 bases short, with 6 bases between. The CDR3: CASSVGFNEQFF. The CDR3, as DNA: TGTGCCAGCAGCGTCGGGTTCAATGAGCAGTTCTTC.

This chain uses TRBV7-2 with TRBJ1-1; the D gene is possibly TRBD1 (5 bases). Germline V gene lookup returns CDR1 SGHTA and CDR2 FQGNSA. Trimming took off 3 bases at V and 6 bases at J, with 14 bases between the two ends. This CDR3 contains 14 residues. The CDR3 DNA reads TGTGCCAGCAGCTTCTCTTTCTGGGGCTCTGAAGCTTTCTTT. Translated, it gives CASSFSFWGSEAFF.

In DNA form, the CDR3 reads TGTGCCTGGACCTTCGGACAGGGCCTACGTAAAGAGCAGTACTTC. Amino acids: CAWTFGQGLRKEQYF. The chain recombines TRBV30 with TRBJ2-7, with 8 bases matching TRBD1. V lost 4 bases to trimming and J lost 7 bases; unmatched junction nucleotides: 15. Germline assignment: CDR1 GTSNPN and CDR2 SVGIG (reference sequence). The CDR3 is 15 amino acids.

The chain couples TRBV4-1 to TRBJ2-1, with D tentatively TRBD2 (5 bases). CDR3 length: 15 residues. Trimming removed 4 bases at V and 7 bases at J, with 17 bases between. Germline V CDR1 and CDR2: MGHRA, YSYEKL. CDR3 amino acids: CASSPRDQPGNEQFF. CDR3 nucleotide sequence: TGCGCCAGCAGCCCTCGAGACCAACCGGGAAATGAGCAGTTCTTC.